The clone carrying this T cell receptor (beta chain) was found many times. As yet, its antigen is unknown. The CDR3 runs 13 residues. V lost 6 bases, J lost 4 bases, and 12 bases lay in between. CDR1 MNHEY and CDR2 SVGAGI come from the germline V gene. The source of the sample is a study of blood T cells in healthy people across ages. The study's findings and limits: The fall in TCR beta diversity per million T cells was roughly linear with age.

Next came a second PCR, run for about 6 to 12 cycles, which used a sample-barcoded 5' primer along with a J-beta primer mix. TCRdb fed the 5' RACE reads into MiXCR, producing one record per CDR3 protein. The sample has 600,000 or so distinct CDR3 sequences, approximately 30% seen once. The V gene is TRBV6-5, the J gene TRBJ1-2; D not certain. Sequences were obtained from blood. This TCR derives from an elderly woman in good health. This CDR3 reads CASSPDDSYGYTF. The CDR3 nucleotides are TGTGCCAGCAGCCCGGACGATTCCTATGGCTACACCTTC.